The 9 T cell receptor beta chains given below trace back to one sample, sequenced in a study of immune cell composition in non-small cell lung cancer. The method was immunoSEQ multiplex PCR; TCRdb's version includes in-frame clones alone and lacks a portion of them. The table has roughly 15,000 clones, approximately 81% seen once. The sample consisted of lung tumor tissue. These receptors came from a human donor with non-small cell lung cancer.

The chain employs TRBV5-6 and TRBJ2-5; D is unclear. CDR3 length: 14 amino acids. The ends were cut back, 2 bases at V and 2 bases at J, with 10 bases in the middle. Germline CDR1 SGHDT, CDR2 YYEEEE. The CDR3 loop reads CASSLIHSQETQYF. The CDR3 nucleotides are TGTGCCAGCAGCTTAATCCACAGTCAAGAGACCCAGTACTTC.

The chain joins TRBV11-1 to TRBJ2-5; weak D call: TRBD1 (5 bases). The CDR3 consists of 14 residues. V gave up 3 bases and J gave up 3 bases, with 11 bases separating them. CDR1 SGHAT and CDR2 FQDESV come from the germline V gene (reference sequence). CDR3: CASSLIAGKETQYF. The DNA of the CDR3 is TGTGCCAGCAGCTTGATCGCAGGGAAAGAGACCCAGTACTTC.

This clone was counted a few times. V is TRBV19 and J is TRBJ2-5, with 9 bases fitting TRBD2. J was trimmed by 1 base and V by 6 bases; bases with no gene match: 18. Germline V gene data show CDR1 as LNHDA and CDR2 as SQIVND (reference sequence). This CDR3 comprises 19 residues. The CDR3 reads CASRDRLGGRATLQETQYF. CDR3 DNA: TGTGCCAGTAGGGACAGGCTGGGCGGGAGGGCTACTCTCCAAGAGACCCAGTACTTC. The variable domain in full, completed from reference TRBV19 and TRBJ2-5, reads DGGITQSPKYLFRKEGQNVTLSCEQNLNHDAMYWYRQDPGQGLRLIYYSQIVNDFQKGDIAEGYSVSREKKESFPLTVTSAQKNPTAFYLCASRDRLGGRATLQETQYFGPGTRLLVL.

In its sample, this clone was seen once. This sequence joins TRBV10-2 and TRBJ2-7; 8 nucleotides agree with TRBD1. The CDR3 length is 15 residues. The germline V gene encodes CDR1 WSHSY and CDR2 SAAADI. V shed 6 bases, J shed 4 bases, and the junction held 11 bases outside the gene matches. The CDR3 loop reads CASRSGRGQVYEQYF. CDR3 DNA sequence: TGCGCCAGCAGGTCCGGCAGGGGACAGGTTTACGAGCAGTACTTC.

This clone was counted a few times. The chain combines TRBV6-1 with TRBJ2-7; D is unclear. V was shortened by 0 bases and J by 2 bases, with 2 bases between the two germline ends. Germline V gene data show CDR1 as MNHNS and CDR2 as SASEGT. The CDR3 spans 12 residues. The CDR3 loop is CASSEATYEQYF. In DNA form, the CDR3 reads TGTGCCAGCAGTGAAGCAACCTACGAGCAGTACTTC.

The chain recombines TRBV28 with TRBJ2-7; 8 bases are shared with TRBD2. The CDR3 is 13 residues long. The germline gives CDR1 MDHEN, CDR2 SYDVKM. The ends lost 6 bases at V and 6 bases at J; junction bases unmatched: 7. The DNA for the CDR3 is TGTGCCAGCAGAACTAGCGGTATCCTCGAGCAGTACTTC. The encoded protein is CASRTSGILEQYF.

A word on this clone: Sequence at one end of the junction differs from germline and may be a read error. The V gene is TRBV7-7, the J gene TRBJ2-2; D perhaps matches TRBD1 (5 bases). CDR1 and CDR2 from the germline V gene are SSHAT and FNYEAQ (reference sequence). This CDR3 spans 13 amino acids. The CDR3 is CASSLGVAGELFF. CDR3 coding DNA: TGTGCTAGCAGCTTAGGGGTGGCCGGGGAGCTGTTTTTT.

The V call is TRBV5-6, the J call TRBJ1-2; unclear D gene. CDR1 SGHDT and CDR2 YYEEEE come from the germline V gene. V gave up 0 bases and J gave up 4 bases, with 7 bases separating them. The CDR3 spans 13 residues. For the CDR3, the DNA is TGTGCCAGCAGCTTGGCCGACCCCTATGGCTACACCTTC. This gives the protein CASSLADPYGYTF.

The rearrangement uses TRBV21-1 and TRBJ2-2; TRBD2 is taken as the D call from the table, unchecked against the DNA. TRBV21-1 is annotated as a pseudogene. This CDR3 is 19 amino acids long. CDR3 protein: CASSKAQPSGSRNTGELFF. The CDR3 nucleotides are TGTGCCAGCAGCAAAGCACAGCCTAGCGGGAGTCGGAACACCGGGGAGCTGTTTTTT.